These 10 T cell receptor beta chains came from one sample sequenced in a study of cytomegalovirus exposure and HLA in healthy donors. The PCR used 60 Vbeta and 13 Jbeta primers. Generated by immunoSEQ multiplex PCR, the TCRdb table keeps only in-frame clones and is missing some. The table records more than 150,000 clones, over 70% of them present only once. The sequenced sample consisted of PBMCs. The receptors were sampled from a woman between 45 and 65 years old in good health and CMV-seropositive.

This rearrangement joins TRBV10-3 to TRBJ2-1; tentatively, D is TRBD1 (5 bases). Trimming removed 10 bases at V and 0 bases at J, with 13 bases between. Germline loops: CDR1 ENHRY, CDR2 SYGVKD. The CDR3 has 14 residues. CDR3 nucleotide sequence: TGTGCCACGACCCAGGGCAGCTCCTACAATGAGCAGTTCTTC. Amino acid sequence: CATTQGSSYNEQFF.

The rearrangement uses TRBV27 and TRBJ1-1; TRBD1 is a possible D gene (5 bases). The CDR3 loop spans 14 amino acids. Germline V gives CDR1 MNHEY, CDR2 SMNVEV (reference sequence). The V end lost 8 bases, the J end lost 4 bases, and 17 bases lay between the germline ends. The DNA of the CDR3 is TGTGCCAGCGCCGGGACTATGAGCGGCACTGAAGCTTTCTTT. Its translation is CASAGTMSGTEAFF.

V gene TRBV13 combines with J gene TRBJ2-5; D is possibly TRBD1 (6 bases). Germline CDR1 PRHDT, CDR2 FYEKMQ (reference sequence). V was pared by 3 bases and J by 13 bases, with 18 bases between. The CDR3 is made up of 13 amino acids. CDR3 in amino acids: CASSFRGRGAVYF. CDR3 DNA sequence: TGTGCCAGCAGCTTCAGGGGTAGGGGAGCGGTGTACTTC.

V and J are TRBV2 and TRBJ2-7; the match to TRBD2 covers 8 bases. The CDR3 is 13 residues long. The J segment lost 3 bases and the V segment lost 8 bases, leaving 6 bases of the junction unmatched. CDR1 SNHLY and CDR2 FYNNEI come from the germline V gene. The CDR3 DNA follows: TGTGCCAGCCAGACTAGCGCGTACTACGAGCAGTACTTC. Its translation is CASQTSAYYEQYF.

The CDR3 nucleotides are TGTGCCTGGAGTGTACAGTTAAATCAGCCCCAGCATTTT. The encoded protein is CAWSVQLNQPQHF. The chain uses TRBV30 and TRBJ1-5; D remains unclear. Trimming cost V 0 bases and J 4 bases, with 7 bases left between them. This CDR3 is built from 13 residues. CDR1 and CDR2 (germline): GTSNPN, SVGIG (reference sequence).

As DNA, the CDR3 is TGCGCCAGCAGCTTACAGGGGGCGGTCAATCAGCCCCAGCATTTT. Translated: CASSLQGAVNQPQHF. The chain joins TRBV5-1 to TRBJ1-5, with 9 bases matching TRBD1. Trimming cost V 2 bases and J 3 bases; bases outside gene matches: 3. The V gene's germline CDR1 is SGHRS and CDR2 YFSETQ. The CDR3 extends over 15 amino acids.

The V gene is TRBV28, the J gene TRBJ1-1; the match to TRBD1 covers 8 bases. V gave up 4 bases and J gave up 6 bases; unmatched junction bases: 10. The CDR3 covers 15 residues. Germline V lookup: CDR1 MDHEN, CDR2 SYDVKM. In DNA form, the CDR3 reads TGTGCCAGCAGTTCCTCCCCGGGACAGGACCCTGAAGCTTTCTTT. Translation: CASSSSPGQDPEAFF.

The J gene is TRBJ2-1, the V gene TRBV30; maybe TRBD2 (6 bases). V lost 0 bases and J 9 bases, leaving 12 bases between the germline ends. Germline CDR1 and CDR2: GTSNPN and SVGIG (reference sequence). There are 13 residues in the CDR3. In DNA form, the CDR3 reads TGTGCCTGGAGTGTACGTCCCGGGGGTGAGCAGTTCTTC. This gives the protein CAWSVRPGGEQFF.

The chain employs TRBV28 and TRBJ2-2; D uncertain. The CDR3 consists of 13 residues. The germline gives CDR1 MDHEN, CDR2 SYDVKM. V dropped 7 bases and J dropped 4 bases, with 10 bases sitting between them. The DNA for the CDR3 is TGTGCCAGCAAGAGTCCCTCCACCGGGGAGCTGTTTTTT. This sequence encodes CASKSPSTGELFF.

The chain links TRBV7-2 to TRBJ2-5; D unclear. The germline V and J ends were trimmed by 1 base and 6 bases, with 9 bases remaining between them. Germline V lookup: CDR1 SGHTA, CDR2 FQGNSA. This CDR3 is 13 amino acids long. The CDR3 loop is CASSLDFPKTQYF. In DNA, the CDR3 is TGTGCCAGCAGCTTAGACTTCCCCAAGACCCAGTACTTC.